The T cell receptor beta chain described here comes from a study of Ad26.COV2.S vaccination and SARS-CoV-2 variants. Overall study context: Doses of Ad26.COV2.S were injected into muscle once or twice, 56 days apart. Regarding the study as a whole: TCR breadth and depth estimates may have understated total T cell responses.

Libraries were prepared by immunoSEQ multiplex PCR; TCRdb keeps only in-frame clonotypes and omits some of them. The sample lists hundreds of thousands of clones, 80% to 90% occurring once. With respect to this clone: No antigen is known for it. At the DNA level, this CDR3 is encoded by other sequences in the same sample as well.

Germline values: CDR1 LNHDA, CDR2 SQIVND (reference sequence). There are 15 residues in the CDR3. Trimming removed 6 bases from V and 2 bases from J; junction bases left unmatched: 6. The treatment was: roughly 19 received Ad26.COV2.S at low or high dose, single or two shots; about five received placebo; per-sample allocation not given. Collection of samples fell on day 63 after the first vaccine or placebo injection. The rearrangement links TRBV19 to TRBJ2-2; 7 nucleotides align to TRBD1. The clonotype originates from a person aged 18-60 years who received the Ad26.COV2.S COVID-19 vaccine or a placebo. The input for sequencing was peripheral blood, taken in a trial of Ad26.COV2.S vaccine versus placebo. The CDR3 coding sequence is TGTGCCAGTAGAACCGGGACAGCAAACACCGGGGAGCTGTTTTTT. Its protein is CASRTGTANTGELFF. Full variable domain (remainder filled in from reference TRBV19 and TRBJ2-2): DGGITQSPKYLFRKEGQNVTLSCEQNLNHDAMYWYRQDPGQGLRLIYYSQIVNDFQKGDIAEGYSVSREKKESFPLTVTSAQKNPTAFYLCASRTGTANTGELFFGEGSRLTVL.